Listed here are 3 T cell receptor beta chains from one sample, sequenced in a study of shared clonotypes between healthy human individuals. TCRdb's copy holds only in-frame clones and misses some; the assay was immunoSEQ multiplex PCR. Counted here are about 460,000 clones, roughly four fifths occurring once; the ten biggest clones make up 12%. Sequenced input: PBMCs. Receptors originate from a woman aged 40 to 49 in good health. Some clones in this sample may be carry-over from other donors' samples.

The chain recombines TRBV5-1 with TRBJ2-7, with D perhaps matching TRBD2 (6 bases). Trimming cost V 4 bases and J 5 bases, with 22 bases left between them. Germline V CDR1 and CDR2: SGHRS, YFSETQ. The CDR3 is made up of 16 amino acids. The CDR3 reads CASSASGPGSHHEQYF. The DNA of the CDR3 is TGCGCCAGCAGCGCGTCAGGGCCCGGGAGTCACCACGAGCAGTACTTC.

The rearrangement joins TRBV6-5 to TRBJ2-1; 10 bases are shared with TRBD2. CDR1 and CDR2 from the germline V gene are MNHEY and SVGAGI. The CDR3 covers 14 residues. J was trimmed by 9 bases and V by 5 bases; bases with no gene match: 7. CDR3 DNA: TGTGCCAGCAGTGGGAGTAGCGGGGGGCGTGAGCAGTTCTTC. Amino acid sequence: CASSGSSGGREQFF.

This chain's CDR3 is CASSEAQRDEQFF. The CDR3 nucleotides are TGTGCCAGCAGTGAAGCGCAGCGCGATGAGCAGTTCTTC. This chain links TRBV6-1 with TRBJ2-1; unclear D gene. Trimming shortened V by 0 bases and J by 8 bases, and 8 bases separated the two germline ends. Per germline, CDR1 MNHNS and CDR2 SASEGT. CDR3 length equals 13 residues.